Shown below are 15 T cell receptor beta chains from a single sample sequenced in a study of post-analysis software for immune sequencing data. Carried by the TCR beta cDNA libraries were unique molecular identifiers. TCRdb processed the PCR reads anew with MiXCR; each CDR3 protein has one entry. The profile covers hundreds of thousands of distinct CDR3 sequences, with 59% appearing a single time and approximately 11% taken by the ten largest. No antigen has been assigned to these receptors. Points from the study as a whole: Controls had lower frequencies than patients of about 5 TRBV segments, which included TRBV5-6, TRBV5-1 and TRBV20-1.

Sequencing was carried out using blood. These receptors were obtained from a girl aged 2-9 years with multiple sclerosis.

The chain joins TRBV2 to TRBJ2-5, with TRBD2 matching 8 bases. CDR1 and CDR2 from the germline V gene are SNHLY and FYNNEI. The CDR3 contains 13 residues. With V trimmed by 11 bases and J by 2 bases, 7 bases remained unmatched. The DNA for the CDR3 is TGTGCCCGTCGGATAGCGGGACAAGAGACCCAGTACTTC. Amino acid sequence: CARRIAGQETQYF.

This clonotype has only one observation. This chain links TRBV7-2 with TRBJ2-3; the match to TRBD2 covers 7 bases. V shed 2 bases, J shed 1 base, and the junction held 6 bases outside the gene matches. In germline, CDR1 is SGHTA, CDR2 FQGNSA. CDR3 length equals 16 residues. The CDR3 loop reads CASSLFAGDGTDTQYF. The CDR3 region has the DNA TGTGCCAGCAGCTTATTTGCGGGGGACGGCACAGATACGCAGTATTTT.

CDR3 sequence reads: CASRFRASDYGYTF. CDR3 bases: TGTGCCAGCAGGTTCCGGGCGTCCGACTATGGCTACACCTTC. J is TRBJ1-2 and V is TRBV27, with unresolved D. The V gene's germline CDR1 is MNHEY and CDR2 SMNVEV (reference sequence). Trimming cost V 6 bases and J 3 bases, with 14 bases left between them. The CDR3 has 14 residues.

The rearrangement links TRBV18 to TRBJ2-1; possible D gene TRBD2, 5 bases. Germline V gene lookup returns CDR1 KGHSH and CDR2 LQKENI. This CDR3 has 17 amino acids. V dropped 2 bases and J dropped 2 bases, with 16 bases sitting between them. The CDR3 loop is CASSPSDYPGPYNEQFF. The CDR3 region has the DNA TGTGCCAGCTCACCATCTGACTACCCCGGGCCCTACAATGAGCAGTTCTTC.

This clonotype was seen a few times. CDR3 residues: CATSDGRDRVGGYTF. The CDR3 DNA reads TGTGCCACCAGTGATGGCCGGGACAGGGTGGGAGGCTACACCTTC. V is TRBV24-1 and J is TRBJ1-2; TRBD1 matches at 9 bases. The germline gives CDR1 KGHDR, CDR2 SFDVKD. With V trimmed by 3 bases and J by 8 bases, 9 bases remained unmatched. The CDR3 sequence is 15 residues long.

This clonotype showed up just once. This chain connects TRBV10-3 to TRBJ2-7; weak D call: TRBD1 (6 bases). CDR1 and CDR2 (germline): ENHRY, SYGVKD. V was trimmed by 11 bases and J by 3 bases, leaving 17 bases between them. The CDR3 extends over 13 amino acids. The DNA for the CDR3 is TGTGCCGCCGCACCTGGGACAAGCTACGAGCAGTACTTC. Protein product: CAAAPGTSYEQYF.

This chain uses TRBV6-2 or TRBV6-3 with TRBJ1-5; 8 bases fit TRBD1. The length of the CDR3 is 16 residues. Germline values: CDR1 MNHEY, CDR2 SVGEGT. Trimming at V came to 0 bases and at J to 3 bases, leaving 4 bases not matched to a gene. The CDR3 here is CASSYSGTGLNQPQHF. The CDR3 DNA is TGTGCCAGCAGTTACTCAGGGACAGGACTCAATCAGCCCCAGCATTTT.

The chain uses TRBV7-2 and TRBJ2-1, with 10 bases identical to TRBD2. The CDR3 has 15 amino acids. Germline V gene sequence: CDR1 SGHTA, CDR2 FQGNSA. J lost 6 bases, V lost 4 bases, and 6 bases had no gene match. The CDR3 DNA follows: TGTGCCAGCAGCTCGAGCGGGGGGGCCTTCAATGAGCAGTTCTTC. It encodes CASSSSGGAFNEQFF.

A note on this clonotype: Relative to the germline gene, one junction end is altered; a read error may explain this. The chain joins TRBV10-3 to TRBJ2-7; the D call may be TRBD1 or TRBD2 (5 bases each). CDR1 is ENHRY, CDR2 SYGVKD, per germline. The CDR3 length is 16 residues. CDR3 loop: CASSTHGASPPYEQYF. As DNA, the CDR3 is TGTGCCAGCAGTACCCACGGGGCTTCACCCCCTTACGAGCAGTACTTC.

CDR3 in DNA: TGTGCCAGCAGCTTAGCGGTACAGATCTACGAGCAGTACTTC. This gives the protein CASSLAVQIYEQYF. The chain has TRBV5-6 and TRBJ2-7, with D possibly matching TRBD2 (5 bases). The CDR3 has 14 residues. The V and J ends lost 2 bases and 3 bases respectively, with 12 bases between them. CDR1 is SGHDT and CDR2 is YYEEEE in the germline V gene. Variable domain in full (rest from reference TRBV5-6 and TRBJ2-7): DAGVTQSPTHLIKTRGQQVTLRCSPKSGHDTVSWYQQALGQGPQFIFQYYEEEERQRGNFPDRFSGHQFPNYSSELNVNALLLGDSALYLCASSLAVQIYEQYFGPGTRLTVT.

The V and J genes are TRBV15 and TRBJ2-2; 7 bases map to TRBD1. This CDR3 spans 16 amino acids. The germline V gene encodes CDR1 LNHNV and CDR2 YYDKDF (reference sequence). V lost 0 bases to trimming and J lost 4 bases; unmatched junction nucleotides: 5. The CDR3 reads CATSRDGDRSTGELFF. In DNA form, the CDR3 reads TGTGCCACCAGCAGAGATGGGGACAGATCCACCGGGGAGCTGTTTTTT.

This clonotype has just a few counts. The V call is TRBV12-3 or TRBV12-4, the J call TRBJ2-5, with D perhaps TRBD1 (7 bases). The CDR3 contains 15 residues. Trimming took 4 bases from V and 5 from J, leaving 17 bases between them. The CDR3 DNA is TGTGCCAGCAGTTATCGGAGGGGGCAGAAGGAGACCCAGTACTTC. Translating it yields CASSYRRGQKETQYF.

This chain connects TRBV6-5 to TRBJ2-3; the match to TRBD1 covers 8 bases. The CDR3 covers 18 residues. Germline V gives CDR1 MNHEY, CDR2 SVGAGI. V gave up 4 bases and J gave up 3 bases; unmatched junction bases: 15. The CDR3 DNA reads as TGTGCCAGCAGTTTAGGGGCAGGGGGCGCCGCCAGAACAGATACGCAGTATTTT. Translated: CASSLGAGGAARTDTQYF.

This clonotype was picked up a small number of times. The chain uses TRBV2 and TRBJ2-3; 8 nucleotides agree with TRBD2. CDR1 is SNHLY, CDR2 FYNNEI, per germline. The CDR3 runs to 14 residues. Trimming cost V 7 bases and J 2 bases; bases outside gene matches: 5. CDR3: CASKRGPNTDTQYF. The CDR3 region has the DNA TGTGCCAGCAAGCGGGGGCCCAACACAGATACGCAGTATTTT.

The V gene is TRBV10-3, the J gene TRBJ1-2, with no clear D. The CDR3 extends over 12 amino acids. V lost 2 bases and J 5 bases, leaving 6 bases between the germline ends. Germline V gene sequence: CDR1 ENHRY, CDR2 SYGVKD. CDR3: CAISETGYGYTF. The CDR3 DNA reads TGTGCCATCAGTGAGACCGGGTATGGCTACACCTTC.